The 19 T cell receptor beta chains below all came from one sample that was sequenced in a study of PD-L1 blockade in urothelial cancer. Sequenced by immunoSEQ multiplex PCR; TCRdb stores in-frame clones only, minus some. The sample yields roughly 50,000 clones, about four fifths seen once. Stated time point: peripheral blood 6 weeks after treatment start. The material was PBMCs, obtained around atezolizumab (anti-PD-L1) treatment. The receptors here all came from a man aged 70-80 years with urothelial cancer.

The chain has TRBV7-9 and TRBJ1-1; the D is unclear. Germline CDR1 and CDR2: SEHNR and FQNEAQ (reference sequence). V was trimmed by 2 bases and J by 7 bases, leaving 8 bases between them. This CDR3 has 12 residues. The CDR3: CASSLLVGEAFF. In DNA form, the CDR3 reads TGTGCCAGCAGCTTATTGGTCGGTGAAGCTTTCTTT.

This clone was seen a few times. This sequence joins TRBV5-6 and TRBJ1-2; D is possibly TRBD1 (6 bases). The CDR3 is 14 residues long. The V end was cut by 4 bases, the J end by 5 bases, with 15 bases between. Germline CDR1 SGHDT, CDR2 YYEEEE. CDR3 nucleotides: TGTGCCAGCAGCCCCGTACAGGGAATGTATGGCTACACCTTC. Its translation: CASSPVQGMYGYTF.

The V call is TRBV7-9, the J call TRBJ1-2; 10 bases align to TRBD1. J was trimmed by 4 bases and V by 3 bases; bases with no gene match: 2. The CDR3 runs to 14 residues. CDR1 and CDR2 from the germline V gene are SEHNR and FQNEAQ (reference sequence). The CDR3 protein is CASSLGTGAYGYTF. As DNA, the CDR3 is TGTGCCAGCAGCTTGGGGACAGGGGCCTATGGCTACACCTTC.

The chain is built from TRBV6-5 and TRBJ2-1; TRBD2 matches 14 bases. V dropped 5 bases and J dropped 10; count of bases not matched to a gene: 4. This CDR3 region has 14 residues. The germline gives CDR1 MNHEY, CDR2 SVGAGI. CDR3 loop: CASSQGLAGAEQFF. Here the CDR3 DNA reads TGTGCCAGCAGTCAGGGACTAGCGGGAGCCGAGCAGTTCTTC.

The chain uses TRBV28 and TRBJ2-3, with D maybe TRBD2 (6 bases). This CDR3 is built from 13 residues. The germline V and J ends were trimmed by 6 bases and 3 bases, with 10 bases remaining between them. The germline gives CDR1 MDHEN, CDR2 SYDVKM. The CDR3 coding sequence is TGTGCCAGCAGCGGGAGTTCGACAGATACGCAGTATTTT. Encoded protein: CASSGSSTDTQYF.

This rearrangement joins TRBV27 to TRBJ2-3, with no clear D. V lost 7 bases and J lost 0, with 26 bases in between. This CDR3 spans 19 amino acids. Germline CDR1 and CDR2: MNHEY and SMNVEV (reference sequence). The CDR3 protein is CASTRGGSVHSLSTDTQYF. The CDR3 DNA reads TGTGCCAGCACTCGCGGTGGGTCAGTCCATTCCCTTAGCACAGATACGCAGTATTTT.

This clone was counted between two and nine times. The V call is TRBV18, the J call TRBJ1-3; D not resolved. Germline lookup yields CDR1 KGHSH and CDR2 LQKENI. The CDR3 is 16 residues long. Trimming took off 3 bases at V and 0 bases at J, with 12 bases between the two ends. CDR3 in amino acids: CASSPGLLPSGNTIYF. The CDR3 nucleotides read TGTGCCAGCTCACCTGGACTGCTCCCCTCTGGAAACACCATATATTTT.

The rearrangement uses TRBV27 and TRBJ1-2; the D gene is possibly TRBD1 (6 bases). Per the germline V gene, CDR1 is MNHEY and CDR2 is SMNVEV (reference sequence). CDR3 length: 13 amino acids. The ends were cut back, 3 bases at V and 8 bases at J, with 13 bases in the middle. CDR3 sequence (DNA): TGTGCCAGCAGTTTCGACAGGCGCTCGGGCTACACCTTC. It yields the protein CASSFDRRSGYTF.

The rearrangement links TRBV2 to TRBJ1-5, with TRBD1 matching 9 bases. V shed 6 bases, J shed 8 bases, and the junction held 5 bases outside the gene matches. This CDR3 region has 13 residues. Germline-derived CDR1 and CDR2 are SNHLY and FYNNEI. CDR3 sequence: CASRRDREEPQHF. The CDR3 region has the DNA TGTGCCAGCAGGCGGGACAGGGAGGAGCCCCAGCATTTT. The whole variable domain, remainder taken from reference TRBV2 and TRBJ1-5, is EPEVTQTPSHQVTQMGQEVILRCVPISNHLYFYWYRQILGQKVEFLVSFYNNEISEKSEIFDDQFSVERPDGSNFTLKIRSTKLEDSAMYFCASRRDREEPQHFGDGTRLSIL.

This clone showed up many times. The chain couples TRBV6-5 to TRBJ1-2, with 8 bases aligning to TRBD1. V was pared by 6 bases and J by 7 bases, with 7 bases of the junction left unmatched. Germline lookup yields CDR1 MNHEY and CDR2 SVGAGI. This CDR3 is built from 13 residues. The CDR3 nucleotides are TGTGCCAGCAGGACTCGACAGGGGTTTGGCTACACCTTC. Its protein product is CASRTRQGFGYTF.

The DNA of the CDR3 is TGTGCCAGCGGGGGGGGTGGAGGGGAGAGGAGGGAGCAGTTCTTC. It encodes CASGGGGGERREQFF. The chain links TRBV28 to TRBJ2-1, with TRBD2 matching over 7 bases. The CDR3 has 15 residues. The germline CDR1 and CDR2 sequences are MDHEN and SYDVKM. V lost 8 bases, J lost 10 bases, and 17 bases stayed unmatched.

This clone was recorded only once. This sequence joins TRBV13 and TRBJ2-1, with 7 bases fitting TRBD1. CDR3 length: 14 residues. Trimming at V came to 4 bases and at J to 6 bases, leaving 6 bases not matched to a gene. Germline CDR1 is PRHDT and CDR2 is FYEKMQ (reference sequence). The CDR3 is CASSSRQGRNEQFF. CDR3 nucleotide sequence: TGTGCCAGCAGCTCCAGACAGGGTCGCAATGAGCAGTTCTTC.

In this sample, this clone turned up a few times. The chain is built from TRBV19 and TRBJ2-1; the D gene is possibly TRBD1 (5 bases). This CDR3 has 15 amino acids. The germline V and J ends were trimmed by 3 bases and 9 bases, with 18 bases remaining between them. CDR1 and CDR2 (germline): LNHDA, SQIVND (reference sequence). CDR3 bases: TGTGCCAGTAGTATCAGCAGGGTTGGTGAAGGTGAGCAGTTCTTC. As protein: CASSISRVGEGEQFF.

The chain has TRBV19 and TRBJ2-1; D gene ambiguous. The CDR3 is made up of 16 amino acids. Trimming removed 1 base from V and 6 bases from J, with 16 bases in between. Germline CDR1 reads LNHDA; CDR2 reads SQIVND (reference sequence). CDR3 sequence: CASSIVGYRTGNEQFF. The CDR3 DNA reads TGTGCCAGTAGTATAGTTGGCTATCGAACGGGCAATGAGCAGTTCTTC.

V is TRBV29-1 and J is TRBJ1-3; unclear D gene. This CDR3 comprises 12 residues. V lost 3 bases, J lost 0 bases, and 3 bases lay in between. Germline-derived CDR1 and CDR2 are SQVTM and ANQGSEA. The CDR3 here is CSVDGSGNTIYF. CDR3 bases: TGCAGCGTTGACGGCTCTGGAAACACCATATATTTT.

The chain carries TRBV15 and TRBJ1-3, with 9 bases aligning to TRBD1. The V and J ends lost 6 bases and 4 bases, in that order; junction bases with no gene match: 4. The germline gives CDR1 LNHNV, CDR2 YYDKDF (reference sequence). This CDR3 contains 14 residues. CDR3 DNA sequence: TGTGCCACCAGACAGGGGGCGGACGGAAACACCATATATTTT. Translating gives CATRQGADGNTIYF.

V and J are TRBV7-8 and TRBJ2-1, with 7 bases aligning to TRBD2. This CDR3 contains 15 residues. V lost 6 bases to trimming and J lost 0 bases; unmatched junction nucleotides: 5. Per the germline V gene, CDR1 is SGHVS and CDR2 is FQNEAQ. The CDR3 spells CASREAGPSYNEQFF. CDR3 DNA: TGTGCCAGCAGAGAAGCGGGGCCCTCCTACAATGAGCAGTTCTTC. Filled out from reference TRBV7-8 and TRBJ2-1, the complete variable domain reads GAGVSQSPRYKVAKRGQDVALRCDPISGHVSLFWYQQALGQGPEFLTYFQNEAQLDKSGLPSDRFFAERPEGSVSTLKIQRTQQEDSAVYLCASREAGPSYNEQFFGPGTRLTVL.

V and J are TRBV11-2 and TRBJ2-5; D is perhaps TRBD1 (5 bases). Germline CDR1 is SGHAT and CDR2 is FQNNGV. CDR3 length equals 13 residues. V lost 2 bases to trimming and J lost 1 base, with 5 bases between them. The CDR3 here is CASSLQGQETQYF. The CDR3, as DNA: TGTGCCAGCAGCTTACAGGGCCAAGAGACCCAGTACTTC.

CDR3 nucleotide sequence: TGTGCCAGCAGCTTAGGGACAGGGGGCGGCTATGGCTACACCTTC. This sequence encodes CASSLGTGGGYGYTF. The gene calls are TRBV7-9 and TRBJ1-2; TRBD1 matches at 11 bases. The CDR3 totals 15 residues. V was clipped by 1 base and J by 4 bases; unmatched bases: 2. The germline gives CDR1 SEHNR, CDR2 FQNEAQ (reference sequence).